The sequence of this T cell receptor (beta chain) was determined in a study of blood T cell repertoires in COVID-19. At the level of the study: COVID-19 samples from acute and convalescent phases originated in the United States, Italy and Spain.

CDR3 length equals 16 residues. CDR1 is DFQATT and CDR2 is SNEGSKA in the germline V gene (reference sequence). Germline trimming cut 3 bases from V and 2 bases from J; bases unmatched to any gene: 12. In the source study's methods: Reference gene primer amplification yielded estimated nucleated cell counts. The data were produced by immunoSEQ multiplex PCR, yet TCRdb's version contains in-frame clones alone and is incomplete. The DNA was the basis for D and trimming; V, J and clone size are from that table. The data hold around 190,000 clones, with around 83% observed a single time. The sequence was collected from a woman older than 75 with acute or convalescent COVID-19. Sample: peripheral blood. The chain couples TRBV20-1 to TRBJ2-5; 7 bases fit TRBD1. The CDR3 DNA reads TGCAGTGCTAGTGAGGGGGCGGTTGGGGGACAAGAGACCCAGTACTTC. It is translated as CSASEGAVGGQETQYF.